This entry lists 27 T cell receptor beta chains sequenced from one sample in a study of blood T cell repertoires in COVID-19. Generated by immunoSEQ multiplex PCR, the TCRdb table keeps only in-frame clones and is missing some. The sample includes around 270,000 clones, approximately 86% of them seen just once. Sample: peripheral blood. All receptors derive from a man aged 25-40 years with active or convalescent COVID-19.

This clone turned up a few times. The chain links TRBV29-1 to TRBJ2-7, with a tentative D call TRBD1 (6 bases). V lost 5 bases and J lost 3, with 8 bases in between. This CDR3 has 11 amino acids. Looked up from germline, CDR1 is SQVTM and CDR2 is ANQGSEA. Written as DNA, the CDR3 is TGCAGCGTTTTGACAGGCTACGAGCAGTACTTC. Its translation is CSVLTGYEQYF.

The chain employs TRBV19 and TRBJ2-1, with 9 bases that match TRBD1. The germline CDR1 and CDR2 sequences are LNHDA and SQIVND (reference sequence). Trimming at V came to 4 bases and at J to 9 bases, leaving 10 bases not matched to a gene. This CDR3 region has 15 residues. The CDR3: CASSKPGQGLVEQFF. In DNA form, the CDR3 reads TGTGCCAGTAGTAAACCGGGACAGGGCTTGGTTGAGCAGTTCTTC. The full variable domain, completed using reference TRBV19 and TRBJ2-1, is DGGITQSPKYLFRKEGQNVTLSCEQNLNHDAMYWYRQDPGQGLRLIYYSQIVNDFQKGDIAEGYSVSREKKESFPLTVTSAQKNPTAFYLCASSKPGQGLVEQFFGPGTRLTVL.

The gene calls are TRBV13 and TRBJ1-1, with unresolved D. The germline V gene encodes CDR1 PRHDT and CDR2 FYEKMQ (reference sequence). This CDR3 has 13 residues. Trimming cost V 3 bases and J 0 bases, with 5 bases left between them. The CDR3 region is CASSFSLNTEAFF. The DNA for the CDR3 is TGTGCCAGCAGCTTTTCGTTGAACACTGAAGCTTTCTTT. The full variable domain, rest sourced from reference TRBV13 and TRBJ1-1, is AAGVIQSPRHLIKEKRETATLKCYPIPRHDTVYWYQQGPGQDPQFLISFYEKMQSDKGSIPDRFSAQQFSDYHSELNMSSLELGDSALYFCASSFSLNTEAFFGQGTRLTVV.

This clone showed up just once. In nucleotides, the CDR3 is TGTGCCACCAGCAGCCAGACAGGGGGCCCTGAAAAACTGTTTTTT. Protein sequence: CATSSQTGGPEKLFF. The J gene is TRBJ1-4, the V gene TRBV15; 10 bases are a match to TRBD1. Germline loops: CDR1 LNHNV, CDR2 YYDKDF (reference sequence). This CDR3 region has 15 residues. The J segment lost 7 bases and the V segment lost 3 bases, leaving 5 bases of the junction unmatched.

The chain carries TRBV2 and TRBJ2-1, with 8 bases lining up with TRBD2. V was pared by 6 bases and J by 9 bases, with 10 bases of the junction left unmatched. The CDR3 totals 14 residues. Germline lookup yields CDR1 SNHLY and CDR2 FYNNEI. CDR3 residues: CASSGGVLDGEQFF. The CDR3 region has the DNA TGTGCCAGCAGCGGGGGGGTCCTGGACGGTGAGCAGTTCTTC. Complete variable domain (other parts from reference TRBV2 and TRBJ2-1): EPEVTQTPSHQVTQMGQEVILRCVPISNHLYFYWYRQILGQKVEFLVSFYNNEISEKSEIFDDQFSVERPDGSNFTLKIRSTKLEDSAMYFCASSGGVLDGEQFFGPGTRLTVL.

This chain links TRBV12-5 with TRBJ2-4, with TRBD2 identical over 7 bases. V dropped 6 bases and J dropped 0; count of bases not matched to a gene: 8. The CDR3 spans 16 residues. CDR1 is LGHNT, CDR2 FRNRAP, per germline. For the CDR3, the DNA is TGTGCTAGTGGACCCAGGGAGGGGATAGCCAAAAACATTCAGTACTTC. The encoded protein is CASGPREGIAKNIQYF.

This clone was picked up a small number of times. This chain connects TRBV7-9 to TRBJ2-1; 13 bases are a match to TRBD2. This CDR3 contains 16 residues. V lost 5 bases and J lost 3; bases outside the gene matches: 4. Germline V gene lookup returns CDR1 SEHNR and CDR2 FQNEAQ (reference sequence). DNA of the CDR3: TGTGCCAGCAGCCCGACTAGCGGGGGGATCTACAATGAGCAGTTCTTC. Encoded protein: CASSPTSGGIYNEQFF. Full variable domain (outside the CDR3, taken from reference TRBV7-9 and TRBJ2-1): DTGVSQNPRHKITKRGQNVTFRCDPISEHNRLYWYRQTLGQGPEFLTYFQNEAQLEKSRLLSDRFSAERPKGSFSTLEIQRTEQGDSAMYLCASSPTSGGIYNEQFFGPGTRLTVL.

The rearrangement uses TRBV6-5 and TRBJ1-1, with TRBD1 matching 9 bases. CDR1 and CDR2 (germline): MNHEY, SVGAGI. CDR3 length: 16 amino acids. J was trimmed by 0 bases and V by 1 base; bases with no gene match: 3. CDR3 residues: CASSYLDRGVNTEAFF. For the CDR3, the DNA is TGTGCCAGCAGTTACTTGGACAGGGGTGTGAACACTGAAGCTTTCTTT.

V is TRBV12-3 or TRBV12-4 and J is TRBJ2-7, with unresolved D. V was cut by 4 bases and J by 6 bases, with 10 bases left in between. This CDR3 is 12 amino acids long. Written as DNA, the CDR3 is TGTGCCAGCAGTTCCCGTCTGGCCGAGCAGTACTTC. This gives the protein CASSSRLAEQYF.

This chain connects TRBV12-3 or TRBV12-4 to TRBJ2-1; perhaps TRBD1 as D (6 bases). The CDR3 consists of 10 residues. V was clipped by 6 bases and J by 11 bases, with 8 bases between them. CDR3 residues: CASSGQKQFF. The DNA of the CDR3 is TGTGCCAGCAGCGGACAGAAGCAGTTCTTC.

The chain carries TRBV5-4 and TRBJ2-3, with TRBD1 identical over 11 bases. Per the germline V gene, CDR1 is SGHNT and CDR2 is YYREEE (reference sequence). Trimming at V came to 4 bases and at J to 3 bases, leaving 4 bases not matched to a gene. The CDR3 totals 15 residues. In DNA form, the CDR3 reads TGTGCCAGCAGCCAGGGACAGGGGGGAACAGATACGCAGTATTTT. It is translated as CASSQGQGGTDTQYF.

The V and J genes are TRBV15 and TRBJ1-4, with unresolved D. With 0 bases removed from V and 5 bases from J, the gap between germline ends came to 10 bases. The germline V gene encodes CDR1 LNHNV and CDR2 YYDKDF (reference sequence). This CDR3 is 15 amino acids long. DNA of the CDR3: TGTGCCACCAGCAGAGATAGCGCCCAAAATGAAAAACTGTTTTTT. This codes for CATSRDSAQNEKLFF.

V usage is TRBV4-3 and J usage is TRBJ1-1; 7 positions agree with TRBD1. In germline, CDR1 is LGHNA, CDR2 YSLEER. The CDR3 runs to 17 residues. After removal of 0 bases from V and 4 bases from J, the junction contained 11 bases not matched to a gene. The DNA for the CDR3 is TGCGCCAGCAGCCAAGACTATACATACAGGGGAATCACTGAAGCTTTCTTT. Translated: CASSQDYTYRGITEAFF.

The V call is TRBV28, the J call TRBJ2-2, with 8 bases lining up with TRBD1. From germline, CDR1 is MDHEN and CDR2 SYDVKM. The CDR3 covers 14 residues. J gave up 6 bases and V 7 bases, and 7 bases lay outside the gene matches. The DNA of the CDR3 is TGTGCCAGCACCCCCGGACAGGGCTCCGGGGAGCTGTTTTTT. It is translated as CASTPGQGSGELFF. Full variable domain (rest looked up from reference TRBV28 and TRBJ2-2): DVKVTQSSRYLVKRTGEKVFLECVQDMDHENMFWYRQDPGLGLRLIYFSYDVKMKEKGDIPEGYSVSREKKERFSLILESASTNQTSMYLCASTPGQGSGELFFGEGSRLTVL.

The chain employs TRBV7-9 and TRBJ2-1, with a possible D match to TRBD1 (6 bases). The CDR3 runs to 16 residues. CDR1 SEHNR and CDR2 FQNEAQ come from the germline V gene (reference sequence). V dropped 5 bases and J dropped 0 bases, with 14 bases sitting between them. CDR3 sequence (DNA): TGTGCCAGCAGCACTCGAAAGGACAGCTCCTACAATGAGCAGTTCTTC. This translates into CASSTRKDSSYNEQFF.

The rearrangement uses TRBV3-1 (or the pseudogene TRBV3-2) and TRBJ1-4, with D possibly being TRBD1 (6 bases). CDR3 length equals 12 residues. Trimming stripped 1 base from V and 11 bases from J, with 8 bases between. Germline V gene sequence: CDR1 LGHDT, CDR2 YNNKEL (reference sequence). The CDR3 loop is CASSQGDIKLFF. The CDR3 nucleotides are TGTGCCAGCAGCCAAGGGGACATTAAACTGTTTTTT.

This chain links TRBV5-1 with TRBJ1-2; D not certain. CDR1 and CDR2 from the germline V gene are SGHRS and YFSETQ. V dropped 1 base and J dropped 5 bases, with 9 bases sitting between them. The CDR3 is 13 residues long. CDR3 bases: TGCGCCAGCAGCTTGTCCCCGGGGTATGGCTACACCTTC. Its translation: CASSLSPGYGYTF.

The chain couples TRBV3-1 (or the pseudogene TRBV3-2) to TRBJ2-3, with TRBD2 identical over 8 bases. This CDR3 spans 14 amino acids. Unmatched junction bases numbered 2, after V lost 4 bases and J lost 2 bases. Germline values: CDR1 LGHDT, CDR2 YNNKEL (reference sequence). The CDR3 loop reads CASSRGGSTDTQYF. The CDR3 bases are TGTGCCAGCAGCCGCGGGGGGTCCACAGATACGCAGTATTTT.

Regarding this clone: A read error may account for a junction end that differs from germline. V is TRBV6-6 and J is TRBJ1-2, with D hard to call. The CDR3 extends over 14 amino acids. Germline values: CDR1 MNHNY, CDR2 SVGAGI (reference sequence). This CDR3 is CASSHSTGPLGYTF. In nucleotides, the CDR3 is TGTGCCAGCAGTCACTCGACTGGCCCGCTTGGCTACACCTTC.

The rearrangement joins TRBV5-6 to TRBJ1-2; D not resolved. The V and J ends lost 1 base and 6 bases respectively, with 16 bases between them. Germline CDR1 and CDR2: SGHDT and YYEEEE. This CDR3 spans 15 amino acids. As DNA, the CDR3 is TGTGCCAGCAGCTTGTACCGAACAACGAACAATGGCTACACCTTC. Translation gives CASSLYRTTNNGYTF. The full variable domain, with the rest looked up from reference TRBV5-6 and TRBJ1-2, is DAGVTQSPTHLIKTRGQQVTLRCSPKSGHDTVSWYQQALGQGPQFIFQYYEEEERQRGNFPDRFSGHQFPNYSSELNVNALLLGDSALYLCASSLYRTTNNGYTFGSGTRLTVV.

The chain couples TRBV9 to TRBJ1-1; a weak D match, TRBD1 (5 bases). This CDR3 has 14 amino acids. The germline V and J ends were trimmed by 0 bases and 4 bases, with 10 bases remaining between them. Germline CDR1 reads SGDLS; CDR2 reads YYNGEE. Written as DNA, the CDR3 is TGTGCCAGCAGCGTAGTTCAGGGAAGCACTGAAGCTTTCTTT. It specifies CASSVVQGSTEAFF.

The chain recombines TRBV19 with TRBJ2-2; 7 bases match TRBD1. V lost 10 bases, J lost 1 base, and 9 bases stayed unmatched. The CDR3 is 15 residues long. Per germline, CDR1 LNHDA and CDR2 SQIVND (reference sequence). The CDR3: CATYEGQMNTGELFF. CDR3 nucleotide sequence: TGTGCCACCTATGAGGGACAGATGAACACCGGGGAGCTGTTTTTT. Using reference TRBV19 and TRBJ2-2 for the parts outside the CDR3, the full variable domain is DGGITQSPKYLFRKEGQNVTLSCEQNLNHDAMYWYRQDPGQGLRLIYYSQIVNDFQKGDIAEGYSVSREKKESFPLTVTSAQKNPTAFYLCATYEGQMNTGELFFGEGSRLTVL.

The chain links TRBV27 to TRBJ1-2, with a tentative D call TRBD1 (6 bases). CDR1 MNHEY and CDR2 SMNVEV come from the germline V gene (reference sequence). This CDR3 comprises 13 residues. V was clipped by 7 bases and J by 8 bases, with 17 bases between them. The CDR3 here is CASNPGGAWGYTF. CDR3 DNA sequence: TGTGCCAGCAACCCTGGGGGGGCCTGGGGCTACACCTTC.

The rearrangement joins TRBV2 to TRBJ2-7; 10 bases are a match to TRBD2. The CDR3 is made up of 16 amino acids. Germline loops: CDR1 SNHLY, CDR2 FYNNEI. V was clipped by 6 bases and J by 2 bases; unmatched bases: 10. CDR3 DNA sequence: TGTGCCAGCAGCTCAAAGAGCGGGGGGGATACCTACGAGCAGTACTTC. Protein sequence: CASSSKSGGDTYEQYF.

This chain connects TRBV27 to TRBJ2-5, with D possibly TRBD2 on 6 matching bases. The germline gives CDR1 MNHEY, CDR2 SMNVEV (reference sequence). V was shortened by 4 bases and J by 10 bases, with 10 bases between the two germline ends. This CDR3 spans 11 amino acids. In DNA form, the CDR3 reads TGTGCCAGCAGTTCCGGACTACTCCAGTACTTC. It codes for CASSSGLLQYF.

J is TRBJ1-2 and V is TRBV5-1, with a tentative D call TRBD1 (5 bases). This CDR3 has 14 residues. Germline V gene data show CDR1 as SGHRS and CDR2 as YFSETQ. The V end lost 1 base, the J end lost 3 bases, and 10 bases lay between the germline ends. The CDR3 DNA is TGCGCCAGCAGCTTGTCGGGGGGTGACTATGGCTACACCTTC. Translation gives CASSLSGGDYGYTF.

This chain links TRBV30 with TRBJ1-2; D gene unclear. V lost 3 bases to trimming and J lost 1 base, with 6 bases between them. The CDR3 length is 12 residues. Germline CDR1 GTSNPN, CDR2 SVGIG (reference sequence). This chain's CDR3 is CAWSDSNYGYTF. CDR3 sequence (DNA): TGTGCCTGGAGCGATAGTAACTATGGCTACACCTTC.